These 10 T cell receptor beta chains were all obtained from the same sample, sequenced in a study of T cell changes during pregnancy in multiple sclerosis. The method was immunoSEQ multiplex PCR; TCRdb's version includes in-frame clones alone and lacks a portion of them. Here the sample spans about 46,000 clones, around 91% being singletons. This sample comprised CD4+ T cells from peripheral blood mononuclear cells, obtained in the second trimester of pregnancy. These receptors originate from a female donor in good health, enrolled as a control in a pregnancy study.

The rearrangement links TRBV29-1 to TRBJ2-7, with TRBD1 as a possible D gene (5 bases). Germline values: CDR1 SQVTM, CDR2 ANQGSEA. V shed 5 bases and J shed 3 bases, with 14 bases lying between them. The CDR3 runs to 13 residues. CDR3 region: CSVRSQGNYEQYF. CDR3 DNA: TGCAGCGTTCGTAGTCAGGGTAACTACGAGCAGTACTTC.

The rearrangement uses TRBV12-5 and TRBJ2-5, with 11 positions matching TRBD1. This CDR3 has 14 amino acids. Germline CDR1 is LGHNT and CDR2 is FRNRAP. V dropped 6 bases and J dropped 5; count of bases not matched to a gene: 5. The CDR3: CASGRTGGGETQYF. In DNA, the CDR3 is TGTGCTAGTGGCAGGACAGGGGGCGGGGAGACCCAGTACTTC.

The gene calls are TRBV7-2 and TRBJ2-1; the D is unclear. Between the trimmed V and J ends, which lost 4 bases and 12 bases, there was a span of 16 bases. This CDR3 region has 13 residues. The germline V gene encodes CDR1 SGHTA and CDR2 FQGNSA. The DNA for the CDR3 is TGTGCCAGCAGCTCGTCCCATCAGTCCCCGCAGTTCTTC. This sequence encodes CASSSSHQSPQFF.

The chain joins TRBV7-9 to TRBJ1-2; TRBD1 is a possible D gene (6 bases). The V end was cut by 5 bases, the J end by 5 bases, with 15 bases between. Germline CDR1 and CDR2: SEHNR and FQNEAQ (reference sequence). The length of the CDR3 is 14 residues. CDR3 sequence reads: CASSPGGPGYGYTF. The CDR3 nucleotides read TGTGCCAGCAGCCCCGGGGGGCCAGGGTATGGCTACACCTTC.

The CDR3 is CASSIGMGFTGSPMYGYTF. The CDR3 nucleotides are TGTGCCAGTAGTATCGGCATGGGATTTACAGGGAGCCCGATGTATGGCTACACCTTC. V gene TRBV19 combines with J gene TRBJ1-2; tentative D call: TRBD1 (6 bases). Trimming stripped 3 bases from V and 5 bases from J, with 28 bases between. The germline V gene has CDR1 LNHDA and CDR2 SQIVND (reference sequence). The CDR3 has 19 residues.

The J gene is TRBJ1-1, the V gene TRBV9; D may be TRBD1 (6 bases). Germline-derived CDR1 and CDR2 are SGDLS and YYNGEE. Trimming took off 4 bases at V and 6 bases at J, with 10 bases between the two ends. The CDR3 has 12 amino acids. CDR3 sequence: CASSQGGAEAFF. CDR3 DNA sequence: TGTGCCAGCAGCCAAGGGGGGGCTGAAGCTTTCTTT.

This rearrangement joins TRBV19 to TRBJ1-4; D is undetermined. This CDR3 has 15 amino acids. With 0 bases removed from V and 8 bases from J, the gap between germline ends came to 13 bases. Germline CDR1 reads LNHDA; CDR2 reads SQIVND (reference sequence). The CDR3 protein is CASSIDLGGGEKLFF. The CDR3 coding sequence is TGTGCCAGTAGTATAGATTTAGGAGGAGGCGAAAAACTGTTTTTT.

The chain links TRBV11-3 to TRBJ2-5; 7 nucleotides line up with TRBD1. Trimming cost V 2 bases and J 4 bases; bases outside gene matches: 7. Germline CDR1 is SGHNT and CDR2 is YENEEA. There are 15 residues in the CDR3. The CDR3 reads CASSLRQGSIETQYF. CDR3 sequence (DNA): TGTGCCAGCAGCTTACGACAGGGCAGTATAGAGACCCAGTACTTC.

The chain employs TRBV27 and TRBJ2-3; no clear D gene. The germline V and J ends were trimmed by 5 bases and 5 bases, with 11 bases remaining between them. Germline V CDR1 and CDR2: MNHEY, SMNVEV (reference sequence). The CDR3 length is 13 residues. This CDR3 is CASSTLDVDTQYF. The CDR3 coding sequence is TGTGCCAGCAGTACCCTAGACGTAGATACGCAGTATTTT.

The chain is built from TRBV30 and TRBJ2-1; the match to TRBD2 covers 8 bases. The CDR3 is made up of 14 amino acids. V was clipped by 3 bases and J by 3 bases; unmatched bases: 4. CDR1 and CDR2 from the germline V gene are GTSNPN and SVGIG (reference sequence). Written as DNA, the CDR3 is TGTGCCTGGAGCGGACTAGCAGTCTACAATGAGCAGTTCTTC. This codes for CAWSGLAVYNEQFF.